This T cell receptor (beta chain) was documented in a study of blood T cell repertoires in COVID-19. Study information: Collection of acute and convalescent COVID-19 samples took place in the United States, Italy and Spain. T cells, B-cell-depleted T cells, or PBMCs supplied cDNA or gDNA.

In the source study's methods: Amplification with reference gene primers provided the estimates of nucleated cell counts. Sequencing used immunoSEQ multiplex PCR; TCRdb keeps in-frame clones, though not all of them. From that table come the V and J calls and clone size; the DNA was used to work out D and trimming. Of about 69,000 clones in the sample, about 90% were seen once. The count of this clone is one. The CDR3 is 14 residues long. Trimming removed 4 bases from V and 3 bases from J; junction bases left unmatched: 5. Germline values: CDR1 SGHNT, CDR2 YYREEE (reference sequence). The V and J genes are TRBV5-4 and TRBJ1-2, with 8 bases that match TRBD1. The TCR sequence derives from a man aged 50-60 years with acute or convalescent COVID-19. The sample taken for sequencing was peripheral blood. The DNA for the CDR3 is TGTGCCAGCAGCATCCCGACAGGGGACTATGGCTACACCTTC. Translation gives CASSIPTGDYGYTF.